The 7 T cell receptor beta chains listed next were all sequenced from one sample in a study of T cell responses to AZD1222 COVID-19 vaccine. Measured with immunoSEQ multiplex PCR; TCRdb has only the in-frame clones, and not every one. This table holds about 54,000 clones, around 84% found once. The sample in question was peripheral blood, obtained on day 0 of AZD1222 vaccination. Receptors originate from an adult in good health.

The V and J genes are TRBV5-4 and TRBJ2-3; tentatively, D is TRBD2 (6 bases). Trimming stripped 0 bases from V and 2 bases from J, with 13 bases between. In germline, CDR1 is SGHNT, CDR2 YYREEE (reference sequence). The CDR3 runs to 16 residues. The CDR3 region is CASSLAGLRSTDTQYF. For the CDR3, the DNA is TGTGCCAGCAGCTTGGCGGGACTTCGGTCCACAGATACGCAGTATTTT.

The rearrangement links TRBV9 to TRBJ2-2; 10 positions match TRBD2. The CDR3 consists of 16 residues. The ends lost 0 bases at V and 3 bases at J; junction bases unmatched: 2. Germline CDR1 SGDLS, CDR2 YYNGEE. The DNA of the CDR3 is TGTGCCAGCAGCGTAGAGACTAGCGGGCACACCGGGGAGCTGTTTTTT. Translated, it gives CASSVETSGHTGELFF.

As regards this clone: Other DNA variants within this sample encode the same CDR3. This chain uses TRBV6-5 with TRBJ1-2; 7 bases align to TRBD1. The J segment lost 3 bases and the V segment lost 6 bases, leaving 4 bases of the junction unmatched. CDR1 is MNHEY, CDR2 SVGAGI, per germline. The CDR3 is 13 amino acids. The CDR3 loop is CASSPTGDYGYTF. The CDR3 coding sequence is TGTGCCAGCAGCCCCACAGGGGACTATGGCTACACCTTC.

This chain connects TRBV20-1 to TRBJ2-7, with 7 nucleotides matching TRBD2. The junction had 5 bases not matched to a gene; V was cut back by 3 bases and J by 9 bases. In germline, CDR1 is DFQATT, CDR2 SNEGSKA (reference sequence). The CDR3 spans 11 residues. CDR3 residues: CSASWGRGQYF. CDR3 coding DNA: TGCAGTGCTAGTTGGGGGAGGGGGCAGTACTTC.

The chain recombines TRBV7-9 with TRBJ2-3; the D gene is possibly TRBD2 (6 bases). CDR1 and CDR2 (germline): SEHNR, FQNEAQ (reference sequence). V was trimmed by 5 bases and J by 8 bases, leaving 23 bases between them. The CDR3 consists of 16 residues. The CDR3 is CASSRPGTPGPGTQYF. The CDR3 DNA is TGTGCCAGCAGCCGGCCGGGGACTCCCGGACCCGGTACGCAGTATTTT.

J is TRBJ1-2 and V is TRBV28; D is possibly TRBD1 (5 bases). CDR3 length: 15 residues. The ends were cut back, 1 base at V and 2 bases at J, with 11 bases in the middle. The germline gives CDR1 MDHEN, CDR2 SYDVKM. CDR3 bases: TGTGCCAGCAGTTTATTGGGGAGGGGAAACTATGGCTACACCTTC. Amino acid sequence: CASSLLGRGNYGYTF.

The chain links TRBV7-6 to TRBJ1-1; D may be TRBD1 (5 bases). Trimming took 5 bases from V and 4 from J, leaving 17 bases between them. The CDR3 consists of 15 residues. The germline CDR1 and CDR2 sequences are SGHVS and FNYEAQ. The CDR3 loop reads CASSGMVGVSTEAFF. The CDR3 nucleotides read TGTGCCAGCAGCGGCATGGTGGGGGTGAGCACTGAAGCTTTCTTT.